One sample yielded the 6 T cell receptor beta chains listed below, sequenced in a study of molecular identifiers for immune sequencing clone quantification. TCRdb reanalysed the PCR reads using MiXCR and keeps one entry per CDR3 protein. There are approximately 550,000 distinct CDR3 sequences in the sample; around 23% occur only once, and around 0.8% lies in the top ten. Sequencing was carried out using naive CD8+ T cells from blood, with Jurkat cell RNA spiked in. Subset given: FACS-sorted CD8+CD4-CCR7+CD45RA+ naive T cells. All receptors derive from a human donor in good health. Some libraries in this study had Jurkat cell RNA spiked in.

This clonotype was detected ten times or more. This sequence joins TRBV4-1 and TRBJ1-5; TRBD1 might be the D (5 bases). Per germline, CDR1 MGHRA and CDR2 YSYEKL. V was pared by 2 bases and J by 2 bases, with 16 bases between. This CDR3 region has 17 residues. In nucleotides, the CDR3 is TGCGCCAGCAGCCAACGCATCGGGGGGTCGGGCAATCAGCCCCAGCATTTT. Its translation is CASSQRIGGSGNQPQHF.

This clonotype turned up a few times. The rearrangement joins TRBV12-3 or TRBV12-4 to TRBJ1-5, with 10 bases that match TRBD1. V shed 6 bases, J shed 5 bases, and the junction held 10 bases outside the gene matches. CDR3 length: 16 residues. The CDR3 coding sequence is TGTGCCAGCAGCTCGGACAGGGGGTTCCCCCATCAGCCCCAGCATTTT. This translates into CASSSDRGFPHQPQHF.

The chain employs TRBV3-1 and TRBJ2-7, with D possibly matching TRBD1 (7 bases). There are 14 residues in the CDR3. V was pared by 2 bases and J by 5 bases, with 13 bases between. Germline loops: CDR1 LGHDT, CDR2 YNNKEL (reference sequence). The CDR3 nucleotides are TGTGCCAGCAGCCAACTTGACAGGGAGGACGAGCAGTACTTC. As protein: CASSQLDREDEQYF.

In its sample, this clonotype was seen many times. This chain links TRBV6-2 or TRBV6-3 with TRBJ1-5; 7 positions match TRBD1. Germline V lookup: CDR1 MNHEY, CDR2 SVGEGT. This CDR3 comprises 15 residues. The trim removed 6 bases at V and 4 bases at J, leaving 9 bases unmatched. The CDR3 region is CASSYGYRGNQPQHF. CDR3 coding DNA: TGTGCCAGCAGCTACGGCTACAGGGGTAATCAGCCCCAGCATTTT.

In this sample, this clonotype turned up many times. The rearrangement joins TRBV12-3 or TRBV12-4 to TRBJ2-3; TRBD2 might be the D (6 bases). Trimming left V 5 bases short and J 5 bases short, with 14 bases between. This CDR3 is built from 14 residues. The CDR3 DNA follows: TGTGCCAGCAGTCCTGGAGGGCTGGGAGATACGCAGTATTTT. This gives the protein CASSPGGLGDTQYF.

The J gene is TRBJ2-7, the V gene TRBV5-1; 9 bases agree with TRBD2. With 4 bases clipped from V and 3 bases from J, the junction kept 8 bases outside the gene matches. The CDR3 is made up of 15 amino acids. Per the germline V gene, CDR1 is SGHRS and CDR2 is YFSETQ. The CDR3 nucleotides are TGCGCCAGCAGCCCCTTTTCTAGCGGGATCTACGAGCAGTACTTC. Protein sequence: CASSPFSSGIYEQYF.